Below are 15 T cell receptor beta chains sequenced from a single sample in a study of T cells in Graves' hyperthyroidism and ophthalmopathy. Amplified regions were TCR beta CDR3 sequences from RNA transcripts. The HTBI primer set drove a first-round RT-PCR of the TCR CDR3. MiXCR, applied by TCRdb to the multiplex PCR reads, yields one record per CDR3 protein. The sample yields under 450,000 distinct CDR3 sequences, about 15% seen once. The sample was blood. The receptors stem from a woman between 18 and 29 years old with Graves' hyperthyroidism.

This clonotype was seen a handful of times. The chain has TRBV18 and TRBJ2-1; TRBD2 matches 7 bases. This CDR3 has 15 amino acids. The ends lost 2 bases at V and 7 bases at J; junction bases unmatched: 8. Germline lookup yields CDR1 KGHSH and CDR2 LQKENI. Here the CDR3 DNA reads TGTGCCAGCTCACCAGGAGGACTAGAGTATAATGAGCAGTTCTTC. Encoded protein: CASSPGGLEYNEQFF.

On this clonotype: A much larger clonotype is one base distant, so this may be a read error. The CDR3 end shows no conserved phenylalanine or tryptophan, and so a read error is likely. J is TRBJ1-2 and V is TRBV2; TRBD1 matches at 8 bases. Trimming cost V 3 bases and J 6 bases; bases outside gene matches: 3. Germline V gene sequence: CDR1 SNHLY, CDR2 FYNNEI. The CDR3 sequence is 13 residues long. This CDR3 is CASSDRGRDGYTI. CDR3 sequence (DNA): TGTGCCAGCAGTGACAGGGGGCGGGATGGCTACACCATC.

This clonotype was seen only a few times. A read error may be the cause here, since a much bigger clone is one base away. The CDR3 does not end in the conserved phenylalanine or tryptophan, so this is likely a read error. The gene calls are TRBV7-3 and TRBJ2-5; D is uncertain. In germline, CDR1 is SGHTA, CDR2 FQGTGA. V was clipped by 2 bases and J by 3 bases, with 10 bases between them. CDR3 length equals 14 residues. CDR3 DNA sequence: TGTGCCAGCAGCTTAGTTTGGAACGAAGAGACCCAGTACCTC. Translating gives CASSLVWNEETQYL.

This clonotype was counted many times. This chain links TRBV20-1 with TRBJ1-6; TRBD1 aligns across 9 bases. Germline V CDR1 and CDR2: DFQATT, SNEGSKA (reference sequence). The ends lost 5 bases at V and 9 bases at J; junction bases unmatched: 5. The CDR3 runs to 13 residues. The CDR3 nucleotides read TGCAGTGCTGGGGACAGGGAGAGTTCACCCCTCCACTTT. Amino acids: CSAGDRESSPLHF.

This clonotype showed up many times. This sequence joins TRBV12-3 or TRBV12-4 and TRBJ2-5; D remains ambiguous. CDR3 length: 11 amino acids. V lost 6 bases and J 4 bases, leaving 6 bases between the germline ends. The CDR3 nucleotides read TGTGCCAGCAGCAAGGGAGAGACCCAGTACTTC. As protein: CASSKGETQYF.

This clonotype was seen repeatedly, ten times or more. The rearrangement uses TRBV3-1 and TRBJ2-7; 10 positions match TRBD1. This CDR3 contains 13 residues. V trimming: 1 base; J trimming: 8 bases; junction bases outside the gene matches: 2. The germline CDR1 and CDR2 sequences are LGHDT and YNNKEL (reference sequence). The CDR3 nucleotides read TGTGCCAGCAGCCAAGGACAGGGGGCTAAGCAGTACTTC. It codes for CASSQGQGAKQYF.

The rearrangement joins TRBV7-9 to TRBJ2-2, with TRBD1 identical over 7 bases. The V gene end was trimmed by 5 bases and the J gene end by 5 bases; junction bases not matched to a gene: 14. This CDR3 region has 17 residues. CDR1 is SEHNR, CDR2 FQNEAQ, per germline (reference sequence). The DNA for the CDR3 is TGTGCCAGCAGCCCCGAGGAAGAGACAGGGATTACCGGGGAGCTGTTTTTT. Translating gives CASSPEEETGITGELFF.

This clonotype came up many times. The chain links TRBV20-1 to TRBJ1-1; 7 bases align to TRBD1. Germline V CDR1 and CDR2: DFQATT, SNEGSKA (reference sequence). The length of the CDR3 is 15 residues. The V and J ends lost 3 bases and 9 bases, in that order; junction bases with no gene match: 16. CDR3 DNA: TGCAGTGCTAGTACCACACTCGCGACAGGGTTTAAAGCTTTCTTT. Amino acid sequence: CSASTTLATGFKAFF.

The chain employs TRBV20-1 and TRBJ1-2; D uncertain. Trimming cost V 4 bases and J 0 bases, with 12 bases left between them. The germline V gene encodes CDR1 DFQATT and CDR2 SNEGSKA (reference sequence). The CDR3 contains 14 residues. CDR3: CSATQTGTNYGYTF. CDR3 DNA: TGCAGTGCTACCCAGACCGGGACTAACTATGGCTACACCTTC.

This clonotype came up many times. The V and J genes are TRBV20-1 and TRBJ1-5; possible D gene TRBD1, 6 bases. CDR1 DFQATT and CDR2 SNEGSKA come from the germline V gene (reference sequence). V was cut by 3 bases and J by 4 bases, with 10 bases left in between. This CDR3 is built from 13 residues. In DNA form, the CDR3 reads TGCAGTGCTAGGGACAGCAGGAATCAGCCCCAGCATTTT. It yields the protein CSARDSRNQPQHF.

This clonotype appeared many times. J is TRBJ1-2 and V is TRBV30; D call uncertain. V was shortened by 7 bases and J by 1 base, with 13 bases between the two germline ends. CDR1 is GTSNPN, CDR2 SVGIG, per germline (reference sequence). The CDR3 is 13 residues long. CDR3 region: CASNSGLNYGYTF. DNA for the CDR3: TGTGCCTCCAACTCTGGGCTTAACTATGGCTACACCTTC.

This clonotype was detected many times. This chain connects TRBV12-3 or TRBV12-4 to TRBJ2-7; 9 bases match TRBD1. The trim removed 6 bases at V and 3 bases at J, leaving 9 bases unmatched. The CDR3 contains 15 residues. The chain's CDR3 is CASSPGTGYDYEQYF. The CDR3 region has the DNA TGTGCCAGCAGCCCCGGGACAGGGTACGACTACGAGCAGTACTTC.

This clonotype appeared many times. The J gene is TRBJ2-7, the V gene TRBV6-1; 7 bases match TRBD1. Looked up from germline, CDR1 is MNHNS and CDR2 is SASEGT. With V trimmed by 4 bases and J by 2 bases, 5 bases remained unmatched. The CDR3 covers 14 residues. The CDR3 bases are TGTGCCAGCAGTGCGAAGGGACAGACCTACGAGCAGTACTTC. It encodes CASSAKGQTYEQYF.

A single count supports this clonotype. Relative to the germline gene, one junction end is altered; a read error may explain this. V gene TRBV12-3 or TRBV12-4 combines with J gene TRBJ2-7; 7 positions match TRBD2. This CDR3 spans 12 amino acids. CDR3: CSSSTGGYEQYF. In nucleotides, the CDR3 is TGTTCCAGCTCGACCGGGGGGTACGAGCAGTACTTC.

This clonotype appeared many times. V is TRBV5-6 and J is TRBJ1-5; a possible D gene is TRBD1 (6 bases). Germline CDR1 is SGHDT and CDR2 is YYEEEE. This CDR3 region has 14 residues. Deletions cut 0 bases from V and 6 bases from J, with 10 bases between. The chain's CDR3 is CASSLGGGLQPQHF. The CDR3 DNA sequence: TGTGCCAGCAGCTTGGGCGGGGGCCTTCAGCCCCAGCATTTT.